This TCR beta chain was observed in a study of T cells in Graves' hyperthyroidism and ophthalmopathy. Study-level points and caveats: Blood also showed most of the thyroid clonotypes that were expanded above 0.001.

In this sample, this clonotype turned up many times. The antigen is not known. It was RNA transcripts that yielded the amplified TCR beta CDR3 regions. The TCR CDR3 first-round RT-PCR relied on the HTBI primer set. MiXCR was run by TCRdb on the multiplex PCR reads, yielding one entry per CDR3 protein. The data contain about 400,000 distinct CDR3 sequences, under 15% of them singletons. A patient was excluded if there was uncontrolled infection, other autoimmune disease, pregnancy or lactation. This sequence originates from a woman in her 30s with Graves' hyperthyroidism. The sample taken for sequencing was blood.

The CDR3 DNA is TGTGCCAGCAGCGGCCCATTGGAGAACACTGAAGCTTTCTTT. Translation gives CASSGPLENTEAFF. The rearrangement uses TRBV5-5 and TRBJ1-1; D remains ambiguous. Germline values: CDR1 SGHKS, CDR2 YYEKEE (reference sequence). The CDR3 has 14 amino acids. Trimming stripped 4 bases from V and 1 base from J, with 11 bases between.